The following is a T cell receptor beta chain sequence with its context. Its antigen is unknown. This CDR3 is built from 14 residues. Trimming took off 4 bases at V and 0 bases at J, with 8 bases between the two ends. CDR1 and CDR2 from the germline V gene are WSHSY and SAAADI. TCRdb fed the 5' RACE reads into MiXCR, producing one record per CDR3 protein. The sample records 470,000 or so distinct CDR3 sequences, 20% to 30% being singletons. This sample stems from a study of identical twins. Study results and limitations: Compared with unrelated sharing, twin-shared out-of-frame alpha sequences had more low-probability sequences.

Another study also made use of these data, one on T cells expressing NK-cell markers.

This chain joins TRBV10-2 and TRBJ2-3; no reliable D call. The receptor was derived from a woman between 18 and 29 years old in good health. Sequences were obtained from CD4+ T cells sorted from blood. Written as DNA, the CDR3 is TGCGCCAGCAGTGGTAGCCCTAGCACAGATACGCAGTATTTT. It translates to CASSGSPSTDTQYF.